This entry features one T cell receptor (beta chain) sequence. Assay used: immunoSEQ multiplex PCR; TCRdb lists only in-frame clones, some missing. The data hold approximately 300,000 clones, with roughly 90% observed a single time. Patients of the Seattle cohort, enrolled during active infection, were followed longitudinally. This specimen comes from a study of blood T cell repertoires in COVID-19. The germline V gene has CDR1 MDHEN and CDR2 SYDVKM. The trim removed 2 bases at V and 8 bases at J, leaving 7 bases unmatched. The CDR3 has 14 residues. The gene calls are TRBV28 and TRBJ1-2, with 8 bases identical to TRBD1. Sequencing was done on a sample of peripheral blood. The TCR sequence derives from a woman in her 30s with COVID-19, enrolled during active disease. CDR3 DNA: TGTGCCAGCAGTTTACCTGGACAGGGTGGCGGCTACACCTTC. Protein product: CASSLPGQGGGYTF.